Sequencing of this T cell receptor beta chain was carried out in a study of blood T cell repertoires in COVID-19. The cohort comprised adults aged roughly 18 to 100 years residing in around 25 US areas. As handled by the study authors: Reference gene primer amplification gave estimated nucleated cell counts. Data came from immunoSEQ multiplex PCR; TCRdb stores just in-frame clones and leaves some out. The V and J calls and clone size come from that table; D and trimming were worked out from the DNA. The sample includes under 300,000 clones, 87% of them seen just once. V trimming: 5 bases; J trimming: 6 bases; junction bases outside the gene matches: 3. CDR1 is SNHLY and CDR2 is FYNNEI in the germline V gene. This CDR3 is 14 amino acids long. This clone was seen once.

This receptor was identified in a woman aged 30 to 39 with acute COVID-19. The V call is TRBV2, the J call TRBJ1-6; TRBD1 agrees at 8 bases. Sequencing was carried out using PBMCs or T cells enriched from blood (not recorded which). The CDR3 region has the DNA TGTGCCAGCAGTTCCGGACAGGGTAATTCACCCCTCCACTTT. Its translation: CASSSGQGNSPLHF.